The 17 T cell receptor beta chains presented below share a single source sample, sequenced in a study of blood T cells in healthy people across ages. For the second PCR, which ran for 7 to 11 cycles, a sample-barcoded 5' primer and a J-beta primer mix were used. MiXCR, applied by TCRdb to the 5' RACE reads, yields one record per CDR3 protein. The sample has 1,500,000 or so distinct CDR3 sequences, roughly 43% seen once. Material for sequencing was blood. These receptors were taken from a woman aged 18-30 years in good health.

The rearrangement links TRBV7-2 to TRBJ2-3; no definite D call. CDR3 length: 14 residues. Between the trimmed V and J ends, which lost 5 bases and 2 bases, there was a span of 11 bases. Germline V CDR1 and CDR2: SGHTA, FQGNSA. The CDR3 loop is CASSGQQLTDTQYF. CDR3 nucleotides: TGTGCCAGCAGCGGCCAGCAGCTCACAGATACGCAGTATTTT.

The genes are TRBV7-2 and TRBJ1-2, with 11 bases aligning to TRBD1. CDR3 length: 16 amino acids. The V and J ends lost 5 bases and 8 bases, in that order; junction bases with no gene match: 13. The V gene's germline CDR1 is SGHTA and CDR2 FQGNSA. The CDR3 protein is CASSRFGQGAVGGYTF. CDR3 coding DNA: TGTGCCAGCAGCCGATTCGGACAGGGGGCGGTGGGAGGCTACACCTTC.

Concerning this clonotype: Its ends do not fully match the called genes, so a read error is possible. The chain uses TRBV20-1 and TRBJ1-2; D is possibly TRBD1 (5 bases). Per germline, CDR1 DFQATT and CDR2 SNEGSKA (reference sequence). The CDR3 is made up of 14 amino acids. In nucleotides, the CDR3 is TGCAGTGCAAGAGGTCGGGGGATCGTCTATGGCTACACCTTC. This translates into CSARGRGIVYGYTF.

For this clonotype: The junction does not match germline at one end; this may be a read error. This sequence joins TRBV20-1 and TRBJ2-5; TRBD2 might be the D (5 bases). This CDR3 region has 11 residues. CDR1 is DFQATT and CDR2 is SNEGSKA in the germline V gene (reference sequence). The CDR3 nucleotides read TGCAGTGCTAGGTATTGGGAGACCCCGTACTTC. This sequence encodes CSARYWETPYF.

The CDR3 DNA is TGTGCCAGCAGTGAATCCCGGGGGACAAGCTACGAGCAGTACTTC. This gives the protein CASSESRGTSYEQYF. V and J are TRBV25-1 and TRBJ2-7, with D possibly being TRBD1 or TRBD2 (6 bases each). CDR1 MGHDK and CDR2 SYGVNS come from the germline V gene. V was trimmed by 1 base and J by 3 bases, leaving 13 bases between them. The CDR3 loop spans 15 amino acids.

This clonotype occurred many times. The V call is TRBV6-6, the J call TRBJ2-1; D call uncertain. This CDR3 has 12 residues. Per the germline V gene, CDR1 is MNHNY and CDR2 is SVGAGI (reference sequence). V was pared by 2 bases and J by 9 bases, with 8 bases between. The CDR3 here is CASSYAGSEQFF. The CDR3 nucleotides are TGTGCCAGCAGTTACGCCGGGTCTGAGCAGTTCTTC.

The sample holds a few counts of this clonotype. This chain links TRBV19 with TRBJ2-1; TRBD2 agrees at 9 bases. CDR1 and CDR2 (germline): LNHDA, SQIVND (reference sequence). The length of the CDR3 is 15 residues. J was trimmed by 10 bases and V by 3 bases; bases with no gene match: 10. The CDR3 DNA reads as TGTGCCAGTAGTATCGGGGCGGGAGGGGTACAAGAGCAGTTCTTC. It encodes CASSIGAGGVQEQFF.

The chain uses TRBV11-2 and TRBJ1-1, with D unresolved. CDR3 length: 16 amino acids. Germline V gene lookup returns CDR1 SGHAT and CDR2 FQNNGV. V lost 1 base, J lost 2 bases, and 14 bases lay in between. The CDR3 coding sequence is TGTGCCAGCAGCTTAGGCCTTAAGGGAAGAAACACTGAAGCTTTCTTT. Amino acid sequence: CASSLGLKGRNTEAFF.

The V and J genes are TRBV14 and TRBJ2-6, with D unresolved. CDR1 and CDR2 (germline): SGHDN, FVKESK. Trimming took 4 bases from V and 0 from J, leaving 13 bases between them. This CDR3 contains 17 residues. The CDR3 DNA sequence: TGTGCCAGCAGCCCCGACATCGAAGTCTCTGGGGCCAACGTCCTGACTTTC. Amino acid sequence: CASSPDIEVSGANVLTF.

The genes are TRBV29-1 and TRBJ1-2; 9 bases agree with TRBD1. The CDR3 sequence is 17 residues long. V shed 0 bases, J shed 4 bases, and the junction held 12 bases outside the gene matches. Germline-derived CDR1 and CDR2 are SQVTM and ANQGSEA. CDR3: CSVEDTGGTGLSYGYTF. CDR3 DNA sequence: TGCAGCGTTGAAGATACAGGTGGGACAGGGTTGTCCTATGGCTACACCTTC.

V is TRBV29-1 and J is TRBJ1-2, with D possibly matching TRBD1 (6 bases). Germline-derived CDR1 and CDR2 are SQVTM and ANQGSEA. V was cut by 3 bases and J by 8 bases, with 16 bases left in between. This CDR3 is 13 amino acids long. CDR3 in DNA: TGCAGCGTTGACAAGGACAGCAAAGGGGGCTACACCTTC. Amino acids: CSVDKDSKGGYTF.

There are a few counts of this clonotype. The chain links TRBV20-1 to TRBJ1-2; D unresolved. Deletions cut 3 bases from V and 5 bases from J, with 13 bases between. Germline CDR1 reads DFQATT; CDR2 reads SNEGSKA (reference sequence). This CDR3 is 13 amino acids long. The chain's CDR3 is CSASSGSLYGYTF. CDR3 nucleotides: TGCAGTGCTAGTTCGGGTTCGCTTTATGGCTACACCTTC.

Here the CDR3 reads CASSFAGYNEQYF. The CDR3 DNA follows: TGTGCCAGCAGCTTCGCCGGGTACAATGAGCAGTACTTC. The chain links TRBV7-2 to TRBJ2-1; D is unclear. The assigned J gene may be wrong: the sequence end matches TRBJ2-7 better. The CDR3 covers 13 residues. Per the germline V gene, CDR1 is SGHTA and CDR2 is FQGNSA.

The table lists this clonotype with a few counts. The chain has TRBV28 and TRBJ2-4, with D unclear. The germline gives CDR1 MDHEN, CDR2 SYDVKM. The CDR3 sequence is 13 residues long. V was shortened by 7 bases and J by 0 bases, with 7 bases between the two germline ends. The CDR3 reads CASTDLAKNIQYF. In nucleotides, the CDR3 is TGTGCCAGCACTGATCTAGCCAAAAACATTCAGTACTTC.

V and J are TRBV7-3 and TRBJ2-1; 15 bases map to TRBD2. This CDR3 is 19 amino acids long. The germline CDR1 and CDR2 sequences are SGHTA and FQGTGA. V shed 2 bases and J 0 bases; nucleotides not matched to a gene: 5. In nucleotides, the CDR3 is TGTGCCAGCAGCTTAGGGACTAGCGGGAGGAAGGGCTCCTACAATGAGCAGTTCTTC. Amino acid sequence: CASSLGTSGRKGSYNEQFF.

This chain connects TRBV12-3 or TRBV12-4 to TRBJ2-1; 10 bases are shared with TRBD2. Losses at the gene ends were 6 bases for V and 2 bases for J; bases not matched to a gene: 4. The length of the CDR3 is 15 residues. The DNA of the CDR3 is TGTGCCAGCAGCTATAGCGGGAGGCCCTACAATGAGCAGTTCTTC. Its protein is CASSYSGRPYNEQFF.

This clonotype was observed a few times. CDR3 sequence: CASSDTPGQRNTEAFF. Written as DNA, the CDR3 is TGCGCCAGCAGCGATACGCCGGGACAGAGGAACACTGAAGCTTTCTTT. This chain connects TRBV5-1 to TRBJ1-1; the match to TRBD1 covers 7 bases. The CDR3 has 16 amino acids. V dropped 4 bases and J dropped 1; count of bases not matched to a gene: 10. Germline V gene sequence: CDR1 SGHRS, CDR2 YFSETQ.